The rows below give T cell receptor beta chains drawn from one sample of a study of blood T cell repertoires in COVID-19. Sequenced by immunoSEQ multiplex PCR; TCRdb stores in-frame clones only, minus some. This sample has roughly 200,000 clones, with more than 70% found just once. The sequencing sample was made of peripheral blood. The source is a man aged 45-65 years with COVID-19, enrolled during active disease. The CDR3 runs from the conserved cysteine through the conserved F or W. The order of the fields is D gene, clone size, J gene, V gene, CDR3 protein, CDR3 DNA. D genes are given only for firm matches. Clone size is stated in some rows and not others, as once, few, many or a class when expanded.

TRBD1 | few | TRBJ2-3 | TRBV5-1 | CASSRQGANTDTQYF | TGCGCCAGCAGCCGCCAGGGGGCGAACACAGATACGCAGTATTTT
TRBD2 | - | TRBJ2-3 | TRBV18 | CASSPTDQRGDTQYF | TGTGCCAGCTCTCCTACCGATCAGCGGGGAGATACGCAGTATTTT
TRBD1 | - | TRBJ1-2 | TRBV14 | CASSRQGLNYGYTF | TGTGCCAGCAGCAGACAGGGACTCAACTATGGCTACACCTTC
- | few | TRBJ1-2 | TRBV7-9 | CASSSSPGTYYGYTF | TGTGCCAGCAGCTCGAGCCCCGGGACATACTATGGCTACACCTTC
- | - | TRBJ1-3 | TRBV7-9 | CVGGRDSGNTIYF | TGTGTGGGGGGTCGGGACTCTGGAAACACCATATATTTT
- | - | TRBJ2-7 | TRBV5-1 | CASSFSGPPYEQYF | TGCGCCAGCAGCTTTAGCGGCCCACCCTACGAGCAGTACTTC
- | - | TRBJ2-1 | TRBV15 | CATSGGRIQFF | TGTGCCACCAGCGGTGGCAGAATCCAGTTCTTC
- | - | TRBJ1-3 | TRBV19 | CASSLSRVSSGNTIYF | TGTGCCAGTAGTTTGAGCAGGGTGAGCTCTGGAAACACCATATATTTT
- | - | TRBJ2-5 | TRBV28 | CASSRDFLYQETQYF | TGTGCCAGCAGCAGGGACTTTCTGTACCAAGAGACCCAGTACTTC
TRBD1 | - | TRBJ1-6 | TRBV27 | CASRLGGKDSPLHF | TGTGCCAGCAGGTTAGGGGGCAAAGATTCACCCCTCCACTTT
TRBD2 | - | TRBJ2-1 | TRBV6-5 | CASSYRSGRASDEQFF | TGTGCCAGCAGTTACAGAAGCGGGAGGGCTAGCGATGAGCAGTTCTTC
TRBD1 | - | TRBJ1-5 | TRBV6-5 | CASSFSGTGGRQPQHF | TGTGCCAGCAGTTTCTCCGGCACAGGGGGCCGTCAGCCCCAGCATTTT
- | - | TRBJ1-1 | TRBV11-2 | CASSLVQDNTEAFF | TGTGCCAGCAGCTTAGTCCAGGATAACACTGAAGCTTTCTTT
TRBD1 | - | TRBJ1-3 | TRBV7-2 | CASRGPGTGSNTIYF | TGTGCCAGCCGGGGACCCGGGACAGGATCCAACACCATATATTTT
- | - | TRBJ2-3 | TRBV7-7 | CASSLTRDGTDTQYF | TGTGCCAGCAGTCTGACTAGGGATGGCACAGATACGCAGTATTTT
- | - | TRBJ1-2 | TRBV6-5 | CASSYGGRGGKGYTF | TGTGCCAGCAGTTACGGGGGAAGGGGGGGGAAAGGCTACACCTTC
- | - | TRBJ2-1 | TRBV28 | CASTSYRTYNEQFF | TGTGCCAGCACTAGCTACCGAACATACAATGAGCAGTTCTTC
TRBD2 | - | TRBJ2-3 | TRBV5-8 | CASSLGRLAGTDTQYF | TGTGCCAGCAGCTTGGGAAGGCTAGCGGGCACAGATACGCAGTATTTT
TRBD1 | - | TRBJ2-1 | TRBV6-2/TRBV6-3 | CASSLDRGKFF | TGTGCCAGCAGTTTAGACAGGGGAAAGTTCTTC